This T cell receptor beta chain was recovered during a study of cytomegalovirus exposure and HLA in healthy donors. General study findings and limits: The authors enumerated roughly 180 TCR beta chains as linked to cytomegalovirus.

All donors participated as healthy donors of bone marrow. This clone appeared a few times. The antigen remains unidentified. CDR3 length: 12 residues. CDR1 is MGHRA, CDR2 YSYEKL, per germline. V was trimmed by 2 bases and J by 5 bases, leaving 6 bases between them. The PCR employed 60 Vbeta primers together with 13 Jbeta primers. Profiled with immunoSEQ multiplex PCR; TCRdb holds only in-frame clones, not every one. Seen here are 140,000 to 150,000 clones, approximately 68% observed once, and the top ten hold approximately 2%. The rearrangement uses TRBV4-1 and TRBJ1-2; D remains ambiguous. Material for sequencing was PBMCs. The sequence was collected from a man in his forties in good health and CMV-seronegative. The CDR3 DNA reads as TGCGCCAGCAGCCAAATCGGGTATGGCTACACCTTC. Its translation: CASSQIGYGYTF.